This T cell receptor (beta chain) came from a study of T-cell reconstitution after alpha-beta-depleted transplantation in children. A TCRbeta library incorporating unique molecular identifiers was prepared. Using its own MiXCR run on the PCR reads, TCRdb lists one record per CDR3 protein. The table includes hundreds of thousands of distinct CDR3 sequences, approximately 8% detected once. V shed 4 bases and J shed 0 bases, with 27 bases lying between them. CDR3 size: 20 residues. Germline CDR1 reads SGHRS; CDR2 reads YFSETQ. This clonotype was observed at least ten times. This specimen was PBMCs, mostly from graft donor cells, taken 180 days after TCRalphabeta/CD19-depleted stem cell transplant. This chain links TRBV5-1 with TRBJ2-3; D is tentatively TRBD1 or TRBD2 (6 bases each). This TCR was sampled from a male patient under 18 who had a stem cell transplant for acute lymphoblastic leukemia, so the T cells may come from the graft donor. CDR3 loop: CASSHRGPLSQLSSTDTQYF. CDR3 nucleotide sequence: TGCGCCAGCAGCCACCGGGGGCCCTTATCACAACTTTCTAGCACAGATACGCAGTATTTT.